The clone carrying this TCR beta chain was counted between two and nine times. Its antigen is still unknown. This record belongs to a study of OX40 agonist ivuxolimab in advanced cancers. Sequencing was performed with immunoSEQ multiplex PCR; in TCRdb, only in-frame clones are kept and a portion is missing. The sample has some 24,000 clones, roughly 78% seen once; the top ten hold 1.4%. The ends were cut back, 4 bases at V and 5 bases at J, with 8 bases in the middle. The CDR3 totals 12 residues. From germline, CDR1 is MDHEN and CDR2 SYDVKM. Blood samples were obtained at baseline, cycle 4 day 1, and cycle 7 day 1. Study-wide results and caveats: Relatively little clonal expansion, among the lowest observed, appeared in partial responders at 0.1-3.0 mg/kg.

The rearrangement uses TRBV28 and TRBJ1-2; D is unresolved. Specimen: CD4+ or CD8+ T cells sorted from blood, collected in a trial of the OX40 agonist ivuxolimab. The TCR sequence derives from an adult with an advanced solid tumor such as melanoma, head and neck, liver or kidney cancer. The CDR3: CASSSHMYGYTF. In DNA form, the CDR3 reads TGTGCCAGCAGTTCTCACATGTATGGCTACACCTTC.